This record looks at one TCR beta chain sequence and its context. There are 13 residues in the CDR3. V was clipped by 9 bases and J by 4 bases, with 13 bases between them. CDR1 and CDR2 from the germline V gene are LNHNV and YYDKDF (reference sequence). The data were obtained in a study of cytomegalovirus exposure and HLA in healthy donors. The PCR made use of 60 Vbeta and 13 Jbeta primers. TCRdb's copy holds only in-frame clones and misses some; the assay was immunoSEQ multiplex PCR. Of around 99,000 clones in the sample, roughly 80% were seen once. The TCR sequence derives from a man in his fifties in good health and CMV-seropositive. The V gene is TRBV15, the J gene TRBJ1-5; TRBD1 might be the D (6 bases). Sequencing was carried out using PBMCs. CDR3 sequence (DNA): TGTGCCACTTCCCGGGACATAAATCAGCCCCAGCATTTT. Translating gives CATSRDINQPQHF.